The T cell receptor beta chain described here comes from a study of cytomegalovirus exposure and HLA in healthy donors. Findings of the study overall: Rare sequences made up most TCRs, while some public TCRs were found in many donors. Earlier analysis found most TCR beta V segments productive about 87% or about 30% of the time. The CMV antigen specificity of a few CMV-associated chains was confirmed through in vitro analysis.

It was with 60 Vbeta and 13 Jbeta primers that the PCR ran. TCRdb keeps only in-frame clones here, not all; method: immunoSEQ multiplex PCR. The profile shows about 160,000 clones, around 77% of them singletons. In germline, CDR1 is SNHLY, CDR2 FYNNEI. This CDR3 spans 15 amino acids. V lost 6 bases, J lost 2 bases, and 5 bases stayed unmatched. Regarding this clone: Its antigen remains unidentified.

Sequencing input: PBMCs. The chain has TRBV2 and TRBJ2-2; TRBD2 aligns across 8 bases. This clonotype was sampled from a woman aged 40-49 years in good health and CMV-seronegative. The CDR3 region is CASRSSGSNTGELFF. The CDR3 DNA follows: TGTGCCAGCAGGTCTAGCGGGTCAAACACCGGGGAGCTGTTTTTT.